One sample yielded the 29 T cell receptor beta chains listed below, sequenced in a study of blood T cell repertoires in COVID-19. Sequencing used immunoSEQ multiplex PCR; TCRdb keeps in-frame clones, though not all of them. The sample contains roughly 53,000 clones, roughly 90% of which appear only once. Sequencing was done on a sample of peripheral blood. The receptors were sampled from a man of 80 years or more with acute or convalescent COVID-19.

V usage is TRBV7-9 and J usage is TRBJ2-3; a weak D match, TRBD2 (7 bases). The germline gives CDR1 SEHNR, CDR2 FQNEAQ (reference sequence). V was shortened by 7 bases and J by 9 bases, with 26 bases between the two germline ends. The CDR3 contains 16 residues. CDR3 coding DNA: TGTGCCAGCATAGATGGGGGGGGCCCCAGAGGTGGGACGCAGTATTTT. It is translated as CASIDGGGPRGGTQYF.

The sample holds one count of this clone. V usage is TRBV5-1 and J usage is TRBJ1-1; D unresolved. Germline V gives CDR1 SGHRS, CDR2 YFSETQ. The CDR3 totals 15 residues. Trimming pared 0 bases from V and 1 base from J, leaving 10 bases between. The CDR3 bases are TGCGCCAGCAGCTTGGCCGGGAAGGCGAACACTGAAGCTTTCTTT. This encodes CASSLAGKANTEAFF. The full variable domain, its missing parts supplied by reference TRBV5-1 and TRBJ1-1, is KAGVTQTPRYLIKTRGQQVTLSCSPISGHRSVSWYQQTPGQGLQFLFEYFSETQRNKGNFPGRFSGRQFSNSRSEMNVSTLELGDSALYLCASSLAGKANTEAFFGQGTRLTVV.

This clone was observed a single time. The chain links TRBV18 to TRBJ2-6, with D possibly being TRBD1 (5 bases). V lost 3 bases, J lost 0 bases, and 15 bases lay in between. The CDR3 consists of 18 residues. Germline V lookup: CDR1 KGHSH, CDR2 LQKENI. The CDR3, as DNA: TGTGCCAGCTCACCGTCCGACAGTCTCCGCTCTGGGGCCAACGTCCTGACTTTC. Translation gives CASSPSDSLRSGANVLTF.

Only one count was recorded for this clone. The chain links TRBV6-1 to TRBJ2-7, with 11 positions matching TRBD2. V gave up 0 bases and J gave up 4 bases; unmatched junction bases: 5. From germline, CDR1 is MNHNS and CDR2 SASEGT. The CDR3 has 16 amino acids. In nucleotides, the CDR3 is TGTGCCAGCAGTGAAGCTTGGGCTAGCGGGGGGTACGAGCAGTACTTC. Amino acid sequence: CASSEAWASGGYEQYF.

CDR3 sequence reads: CASSLLGTGESDTQYF. The CDR3 nucleotides read TGTGCCAGCAGCTTATTAGGTACAGGCGAGTCAGATACGCAGTATTTT. The chain links TRBV7-9 to TRBJ2-3; tentatively, D is TRBD1 (5 bases). This CDR3 spans 16 amino acids. CDR1 and CDR2 (germline): SEHNR, FQNEAQ (reference sequence). Trimming cost V 2 bases and J 4 bases, with 16 bases left between them. Full variable domain (missing parts from reference TRBV7-9 and TRBJ2-3): DTGVSQNPRHKITKRGQNVTFRCDPISEHNRLYWYRQTLGQGPEFLTYFQNEAQLEKSRLLSDRFSAERPKGSFSTLEIQRTEQGDSAMYLCASSLLGTGESDTQYFGPGTRLTVL.

This chain joins TRBV4-3 and TRBJ2-5; 7 nucleotides align to TRBD1. CDR1 and CDR2 from the germline V gene are LGHNA and YSLEER. The length of the CDR3 is 13 residues. Trimming removed 4 bases from V and 4 bases from J; junction bases left unmatched: 3. CDR3: CASSRDRIETQYF. In nucleotides, the CDR3 is TGCGCCAGCAGCCGGGACAGAATAGAGACCCAGTACTTC.

The chain combines TRBV18 with TRBJ1-1; D is undetermined. CDR3 size: 12 residues. V was cut by 3 bases and J by 5 bases, with 7 bases left in between. Germline CDR1 KGHSH, CDR2 LQKENI. CDR3 sequence: CASSPFGTEAFF. Here the CDR3 DNA reads TGTGCCAGCTCACCGTTCGGGACTGAAGCTTTCTTT.

The CDR3 region is CASSHRGPGGNEQFF. The CDR3 nucleotides are TGTGCCAGCAGCCACCGCGGCCCAGGGGGGAATGAGCAGTTCTTC. The chain recombines TRBV7-8 with TRBJ2-1, with D possibly being TRBD1 (7 bases). The CDR3 extends over 15 amino acids. Looked up from germline, CDR1 is SGHVS and CDR2 is FQNEAQ. V was cut by 5 bases and J by 7 bases, with 18 bases left in between.

The chain links TRBV9 to TRBJ1-5, with D hard to call. Germline values: CDR1 SGDLS, CDR2 YYNGEE. Trimming took 0 bases from V and 2 from J, leaving 9 bases between them. The length of the CDR3 is 15 residues. The DNA for the CDR3 is TGTGCCAGCAGCGTAGACCCAGGTCGCAATCAGCCCCAGCATTTT. Its translation is CASSVDPGRNQPQHF.

The chain is built from TRBV7-9 and TRBJ1-1; TRBD1 matches at 7 bases. Unmatched junction bases numbered 13, after V lost 5 bases and J lost 10 bases. The CDR3 loop spans 14 amino acids. The germline CDR1 and CDR2 sequences are SEHNR and FQNEAQ (reference sequence). CDR3 DNA: TGTGCCAGCAGCCCCCTCGGGACAGTATTTGGAGCTTTCTTT. It translates to CASSPLGTVFGAFF. The full variable domain, rest sourced from reference TRBV7-9 and TRBJ1-1, is DTGVSQNPRHKITKRGQNVTFRCDPISEHNRLYWYRQTLGQGPEFLTYFQNEAQLEKSRLLSDRFSAERPKGSFSTLEIQRTEQGDSAMYLCASSPLGTVFGAFFGQGTRLTVV.

V gene TRBV6-5 combines with J gene TRBJ1-1; D remains unclear. The V end lost 4 bases, the J end lost 0 bases, and 9 bases lay between the germline ends. CDR1 and CDR2 from the germline V gene are MNHEY and SVGAGI. The CDR3 is 14 residues long. The CDR3 coding sequence is TGTGCCAGCAGTTTCACACAGCTGAACACTGAAGCTTTCTTT. Its protein is CASSFTQLNTEAFF.

This chain joins TRBV7-2 and TRBJ2-3, with TRBD1 identical over 11 bases. CDR3 length: 16 amino acids. The germline CDR1 and CDR2 sequences are SGHTA and FQGNSA. Unmatched junction bases numbered 9, after V lost 6 bases and J lost 4 bases. CDR3 DNA: TGTGCCAGCAGACCTCCGGGACAGGGGGTAGCAGATACGCAGTATTTT. Translating it yields CASRPPGQGVADTQYF.

This chain links TRBV14 with TRBJ2-5; D is possibly TRBD2 (5 bases). Per germline, CDR1 SGHDN and CDR2 FVKESK. The CDR3 loop spans 15 amino acids. V was trimmed by 5 bases and J by 5 bases, leaving 18 bases between them. CDR3 coding DNA: TGTGCCAGCAGCGAACCCGGCGCGGGCGGGGAGACCCAGTACTTC. This gives the protein CASSEPGAGGETQYF. The entire variable domain, with the rest obtained from reference TRBV14 and TRBJ2-5, is as follows: EAGVTQFPSHSVIEKGQTVTLRCDPISGHDNLYWYRRVMGKEIKFLLHFVKESKQDESGMPNNRFLAERTGGTYSTLKVQPAELEDSGVYFCASSEPGAGGETQYFGPGTRLLVL.

The chain combines TRBV7-2 with TRBJ1-3; 7 bases align to TRBD1. V was pared by 3 bases and J by 6 bases, with 8 bases of the junction left unmatched. This CDR3 comprises 15 residues. Germline CDR1 and CDR2: SGHTA and FQGNSA. CDR3 bases: TGTGCCAGCAGCTTCTCCAGGGGGACCCCAAACACCATATATTTT. Translating gives CASSFSRGTPNTIYF.

The chain recombines TRBV24-1 with TRBJ2-2; D remains unclear. CDR1 is KGHDR and CDR2 is SFDVKD in the germline V gene. V was trimmed by 10 bases and J by 1 base, leaving 9 bases between them. This CDR3 is 13 amino acids long. The CDR3 coding sequence is TGTGCCACGAACATTTTGAACACCGGGGAGCTGTTTTTT. Its translation: CATNILNTGELFF.

This clone was seen more than once but under ten times. V gene TRBV7-2 combines with J gene TRBJ1-4; weak D call: TRBD1 (6 bases). V lost 1 base and J lost 5, with 8 bases in between. CDR1 SGHTA and CDR2 FQGNSA come from the germline V gene. The CDR3 has 14 amino acids. The CDR3 nucleotides are TGTGCCAGCAGCTTAGGACAGGCAAATGAAAAACTGTTTTTT. Protein sequence: CASSLGQANEKLFF.

The V and J genes are TRBV11-3 and TRBJ2-3; 8 bases fit TRBD1. CDR3 length equals 15 residues. CDR1 and CDR2 from the germline V gene are SGHNT and YENEEA. Trimming cost V 5 bases and J 2 bases; bases outside gene matches: 6. CDR3 coding DNA: TGTGCCAGCAGCAGCGACAGGGGCCCCACAGATACGCAGTATTTT. It is translated as CASSSDRGPTDTQYF.

This clone showed up just once. The chain combines TRBV2 with TRBJ2-5, with TRBD2 as a possible D gene (7 bases). The germline V gene has CDR1 SNHLY and CDR2 FYNNEI. This CDR3 contains 15 residues. V was shortened by 7 bases and J by 2 bases, with 17 bases between the two germline ends. The CDR3 here is CASTGGRVTQETQYF. CDR3 DNA: TGTGCCAGCACCGGGGGGCGGGTTACACAAGAGACCCAGTACTTC.

The chain recombines TRBV7-3 with TRBJ2-2, with D tentatively TRBD1 (6 bases). Germline V gene data show CDR1 as SGHTA and CDR2 as FQGTGA. Trimming stripped 1 base from V and 7 bases from J, with 7 bases between. The CDR3 is made up of 13 amino acids. The CDR3 region has the DNA TGTGCCAGCAGCTTAAGACAGGACGGGGAGCTGTTTTTT. Encoded protein: CASSLRQDGELFF.

The V call is TRBV5-1, the J call TRBJ2-2; possible D gene TRBD1, 6 bases. Deletions cut 3 bases from V and 4 bases from J, with 19 bases between. The CDR3 consists of 17 residues. Germline CDR1 and CDR2: SGHRS and YFSETQ. CDR3 coding DNA: TGCGCCAGCAGCTCCTACGGGACACCTGCGGGCACCGGGGAGCTGTTTTTT. Its protein is CASSSYGTPAGTGELFF.

The rearrangement links TRBV2 to TRBJ1-3; a weak D match, TRBD1 (6 bases). Germline V gene data show CDR1 as SNHLY and CDR2 as FYNNEI. The CDR3 runs 15 residues. V lost 4 bases and J 2 bases, leaving 12 bases between the germline ends. CDR3 DNA: TGTGCCAGCAGTGCACAGGGCTTGACTGGAAACACCATATATTTT. It yields the protein CASSAQGLTGNTIYF. Complete variable domain (other parts from reference TRBV2 and TRBJ1-3): EPEVTQTPSHQVTQMGQEVILRCVPISNHLYFYWYRQILGQKVEFLVSFYNNEISEKSEIFDDQFSVERPDGSNFTLKIRSTKLEDSAMYFCASSAQGLTGNTIYFGEGSWLTVV.

The chain is built from TRBV7-2 and TRBJ2-2; 10 nucleotides agree with TRBD2. The germline V gene encodes CDR1 SGHTA and CDR2 FQGNSA. The CDR3 covers 17 residues. The V gene end was trimmed by 8 bases and the J gene end by 0 bases; junction bases not matched to a gene: 9. The CDR3 here is CASAVLAGAANTGELFF. In DNA, the CDR3 is TGTGCCAGCGCCGTCCTAGCGGGGGCTGCGAACACCGGGGAGCTGTTTTTT.

The rearrangement uses TRBV2 and TRBJ2-2, with D perhaps matching TRBD1 (6 bases). Per germline, CDR1 SNHLY and CDR2 FYNNEI. The CDR3 is made up of 14 amino acids. V dropped 5 bases and J dropped 6 bases, with 13 bases sitting between them. The CDR3 sequence: CASSSLAGAGELFF. In nucleotides, the CDR3 is TGTGCCAGCAGTAGCCTTGCAGGGGCCGGGGAGCTGTTTTTT. The full variable domain, in which reference TRBV2 and TRBJ2-2 provide the parts outside the CDR3, is EPEVTQTPSHQVTQMGQEVILRCVPISNHLYFYWYRQILGQKVEFLVSFYNNEISEKSEIFDDQFSVERPDGSNFTLKIRSTKLEDSAMYFCASSSLAGAGELFFGEGSRLTVL.

This clone was recorded only once. J is TRBJ2-1 and V is TRBV19; 14 positions agree with TRBD2. Per the germline V gene, CDR1 is LNHDA and CDR2 is SQIVND (reference sequence). The junction had 5 bases not matched to a gene; V was cut back by 6 bases and J by 10 bases. CDR3 length: 14 residues. Here the CDR3 reads CASRTSGGAWEQFF. The CDR3 coding sequence is TGTGCCAGTAGGACTAGCGGGGGGGCTTGGGAGCAGTTCTTC.

The chain links TRBV14 to TRBJ1-2; D perhaps matches TRBD1 (6 bases). V was trimmed by 5 bases and J by 1 base, leaving 8 bases between them. CDR3 size: 13 residues. Per germline, CDR1 SGHDN and CDR2 FVKESK. The CDR3 sequence: CASSRGSNYGYTF. CDR3 nucleotide sequence: TGTGCCAGCAGCAGGGGGAGTAACTATGGCTACACCTTC.

The rearrangement joins TRBV4-1 to TRBJ1-6, with TRBD1 matching 9 bases. The CDR3 length is 15 residues. Germline V lookup: CDR1 MGHRA, CDR2 YSYEKL. The junction had 4 bases not matched to a gene; V was cut back by 1 base and J by 9 bases. The CDR3 sequence: CASSQATGGPSPLHF. Here the CDR3 DNA reads TGCGCCAGCAGCCAAGCTACAGGGGGCCCTTCACCCCTCCACTTT.

J is TRBJ1-1 and V is TRBV18, with TRBD1 matching 9 bases. Trimming removed 4 bases from V and 3 bases from J; junction bases left unmatched: 3. The CDR3 extends over 14 amino acids. Germline V lookup: CDR1 KGHSH, CDR2 LQKENI. DNA for the CDR3: TGTGCCAGCTCACAACAGGGGGCTGACACTGAAGCTTTCTTT. Its protein is CASSQQGADTEAFF.

The rearrangement links TRBV2 to TRBJ2-5; perhaps TRBD1 as D (5 bases). With 5 bases removed from V and 5 bases from J, the gap between germline ends came to 15 bases. The germline V gene encodes CDR1 SNHLY and CDR2 FYNNEI. This CDR3 has 14 residues. The CDR3 is CASSIQEPGETQYF. The DNA for the CDR3 is TGTGCCAGCAGTATACAGGAACCCGGGGAGACCCAGTACTTC.

The V call is TRBV5-5, the J call TRBJ1-5, with D tentatively TRBD1 (5 bases). Germline lookup yields CDR1 SGHKS and CDR2 YYEKEE (reference sequence). V was clipped by 4 bases and J by 5 bases, with 10 bases between them. This CDR3 comprises 13 residues. CDR3 region: CASSRGTDQPQHF. In DNA form, the CDR3 reads TGTGCCAGCAGCCGCGGGACCGATCAGCCCCAGCATTTT.